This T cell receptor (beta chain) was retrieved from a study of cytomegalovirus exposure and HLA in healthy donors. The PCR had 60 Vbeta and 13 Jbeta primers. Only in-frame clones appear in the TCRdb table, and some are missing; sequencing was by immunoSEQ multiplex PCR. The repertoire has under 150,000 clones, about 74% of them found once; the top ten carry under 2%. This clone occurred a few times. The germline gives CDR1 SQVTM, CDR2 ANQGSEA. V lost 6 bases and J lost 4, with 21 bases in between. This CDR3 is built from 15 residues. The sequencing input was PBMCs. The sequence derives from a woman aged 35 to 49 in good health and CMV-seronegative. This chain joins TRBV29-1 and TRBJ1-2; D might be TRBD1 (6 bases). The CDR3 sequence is CSVVGGQGKSYGYTF. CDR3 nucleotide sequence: TGCAGCGTCGTTGGTGGGCAGGGGAAAAGCTATGGCTACACCTTC.